The clone carrying this T cell receptor (beta chain) has a single count. The sample belongs to a study of blood T cell repertoires in COVID-19. Whole-study context: COVID-19 samples collected from the United States, Italy and Spain covered acute and convalescent phases. The cDNA or gDNA used as material had been derived from T cells, B-cell-depleted T cells, or PBMCs.

The CDR3 runs 15 residues. Germline CDR1 is LNHDA and CDR2 is SQIVND (reference sequence). The V and J ends lost 1 base and 3 bases, in that order; junction bases with no gene match: 1. In the original workflow: Amplification with reference gene primers provided the estimates of nucleated cell counts. TCRdb keeps only in-frame clones here, not all; method: immunoSEQ multiplex PCR. V and J calls and clone size are given by that table; D and trimming were obtained from the DNA. The data show around 140,000 clones, with 78% seen just once and around 2.1% held by the top ten. The chain is built from TRBV19 and TRBJ2-7; 12 bases match TRBD2. This receptor was obtained from a woman aged 55-69 years with acute or convalescent COVID-19. The sequenced material came from peripheral blood. The CDR3 DNA sequence: TGTGCCAGTAGTATAGTGACTAGCGGGAGCTACGAGCAGTACTTC. This gives the protein CASSIVTSGSYEQYF.